A single sample is the source of the 22 T cell receptor beta chains below, sequenced in a study of cytomegalovirus exposure and HLA in healthy donors. TCRdb's table, derived via immunoSEQ multiplex PCR, lists solely in-frame clones and lacks some. The sample yields fewer than 150,000 clones, roughly four fifths seen once. Source material: PBMCs. The receptors originated from a man aged 30 to 39 in good health and CMV-seropositive.

DNA for the CDR3: TGTGCCAGCAGCCCAACAGGGGGCAATTACGAGCAGTACTTC. Its protein is CASSPTGGNYEQYF. V gene TRBV6-5 combines with J gene TRBJ2-7, with 9 bases identical to TRBD1. There are 14 residues in the CDR3. Unmatched junction bases numbered 7, after V lost 6 bases and J lost 4 bases. Germline V gives CDR1 MNHEY, CDR2 SVGAGI.

With respect to this clone: Possible read error: a much larger clone is one base away. This sample also contains other DNA sequences that code for the same CDR3. V is TRBV29-1 and J is TRBJ1-4, with 9 bases matching TRBD1. The CDR3 has 12 amino acids. From germline, CDR1 is SQVTM and CDR2 ANQGSEA. V trimming: 5 bases; J trimming: 7 bases; junction bases outside the gene matches: 2. The CDR3 here is CSVKDRGEKLFF. In nucleotides, the CDR3 is TGCAGCGTTAAGGACAGGGGTGAAAAACTGTTTTTT. The complete variable domain, with remaining parts taken from reference TRBV29-1 and TRBJ1-4, reads SAVISQKPSRDICQRGTSLTIQCQVDSQVTMMFWYRQQPGQSLTLIATANQGSEATYESGFVIDKFPISRPNLTFSTLTVSNMSPEDSSIYLCSVKDRGEKLFFGSGTQLSVL.

The chain uses TRBV6-6 and TRBJ1-4; D is possibly TRBD1 (5 bases). CDR1 and CDR2 from the germline V gene are MNHNY and SVGAGI (reference sequence). CDR3 length equals 15 residues. With 2 bases removed from V and 4 bases from J, the gap between germline ends came to 11 bases. The CDR3 nucleotides read TGTGCCAGCAGTTACAGGGGCCAGATTAATGAAAAACTGTTTTTT. The encoded protein is CASSYRGQINEKLFF.

The rearrangement uses TRBV27 and TRBJ2-5; 10 bases fit TRBD2. The CDR3 has 17 residues. V gave up 5 bases and J gave up 5 bases; unmatched junction bases: 14. CDR1 MNHEY and CDR2 SMNVEV come from the germline V gene (reference sequence). Here the CDR3 reads CASSPARLAGDRETQYF. The CDR3 region has the DNA TGTGCCAGCAGTCCCGCCCGGCTAGCGGGAGATAGGGAGACCCAGTACTTC.

The gene calls are TRBV14 and TRBJ2-2; D not certain. CDR1 is SGHDN and CDR2 is FVKESK in the germline V gene. This CDR3 has 13 residues. Trimming removed 8 bases from V and 1 base from J, with 8 bases in between. CDR3 coding DNA: TGTGCCAGCTCCCGTCTGAACACCGGGGAGCTGTTTTTT. Translating it yields CASSRLNTGELFF.

The rearrangement joins TRBV9 to TRBJ2-1, with 9 bases lining up with TRBD1. Trimming cost V 3 bases and J 4 bases; bases outside gene matches: 5. Germline lookup yields CDR1 SGDLS and CDR2 YYNGEE. This CDR3 spans 15 amino acids. The CDR3 loop is CASSGRGTGYNEQFF. The CDR3 bases are TGTGCCAGCAGCGGTAGGGGGACAGGGTACAATGAGCAGTTCTTC. Filled out from reference TRBV9 and TRBJ2-1, the complete variable domain reads DSGVTQTPKHLITATGQRVTLRCSPRSGDLSVYWYQQSLDQGLQFLIQYYNGEERAKGNILERFSAQQFPDLHSELNLSSLELGDSALYFCASSGRGTGYNEQFFGPGTRLTVL.

This clone appeared a few times. The chain joins TRBV5-1 to TRBJ1-5, with 7 bases aligning to TRBD1. The V and J ends lost 0 bases and 9 bases, in that order; junction bases with no gene match: 9. The CDR3 runs 15 residues. Germline loops: CDR1 SGHRS, CDR2 YFSETQ. CDR3 nucleotide sequence: TGCGCCAGCAGCTTGGTGGGGGACAGTGCGTCGCCCCAGCATTTT. Its protein is CASSLVGDSASPQHF.

V and J are TRBV18 and TRBJ2-7, with D maybe TRBD1 (6 bases). V was clipped by 6 bases and J by 9 bases, with 21 bases between them. Per germline, CDR1 KGHSH and CDR2 LQKENI. The CDR3 has 14 amino acids. CDR3: CASSQSRLDSRQYF. Written as DNA, the CDR3 is TGTGCCAGCTCTCAATCTAGATTGGACAGCAGGCAGTACTTC.

The chain recombines TRBV6-6 with TRBJ2-7, with D possibly being TRBD2 (6 bases). The CDR3 runs to 13 residues. Trimming left V 4 bases short and J 9 bases short, with 16 bases between. Germline values: CDR1 MNHNY, CDR2 SVGAGI (reference sequence). The CDR3, as DNA: TGTGCCAGCAGTTCTCTCCCCGGGAGCGGGCAGTACTTC. It is translated as CASSSLPGSGQYF.

The chain is built from TRBV7-7 and TRBJ2-7, with 9 bases matching TRBD1. The trim removed 5 bases at V and 0 bases at J, leaving 5 bases unmatched. This CDR3 has 15 amino acids. From germline, CDR1 is SSHAT and CDR2 FNYEAQ (reference sequence). CDR3 DNA: TGTGCCAGCAGCCCCGGACAGGGGAGCTCCTACGAGCAGTACTTC. This sequence encodes CASSPGQGSSYEQYF.

Written as DNA, the CDR3 is TGCGCCAGCAGCCCGGACAGCTCTGGAAACACCATATATTTT. This codes for CASSPDSSGNTIYF. The chain has TRBV5-1 and TRBJ1-3, with a possible D match to TRBD1 (6 bases). Germline V gene sequence: CDR1 SGHRS, CDR2 YFSETQ. Trimming left V 4 bases short and J 0 bases short, with 8 bases between. The CDR3 loop spans 14 amino acids.

The genes are TRBV5-5 and TRBJ2-7, with D tentatively TRBD2 (6 bases). Per germline, CDR1 SGHKS and CDR2 YYEKEE (reference sequence). The V end lost 1 base, the J end lost 6 bases, and 11 bases lay between the germline ends. There are 13 residues in the CDR3. This chain's CDR3 is CASSLSGGTEQYF. For the CDR3, the DNA is TGTGCCAGCAGCTTGTCTGGGGGGACCGAGCAGTACTTC.

This chain connects TRBV5-6 to TRBJ1-1, with no clear D. The CDR3 runs 15 residues. V lost 4 bases, J lost 0 bases, and 13 bases lay in between. Germline V gives CDR1 SGHDT, CDR2 YYEEEE. The DNA for the CDR3 is TGTGCCAGCAGCCCAATAAATTCAGTGAACACTGAAGCTTTCTTT. As protein: CASSPINSVNTEAFF.

CDR3 loop: CASPRGLDYGYTF. DNA of the CDR3: TGTGCCAGCCCACGGGGACTAGACTATGGCTACACCTTC. The V gene is TRBV27, the J gene TRBJ1-2; tentatively, D is TRBD1 (5 bases). Trimming removed 8 bases from V and 3 bases from J, with 13 bases in between. Per the germline V gene, CDR1 is MNHEY and CDR2 is SMNVEV (reference sequence). The CDR3 sequence is 13 residues long.

The chain carries TRBV7-3 and TRBJ1-1, with a tentative D call TRBD1 (5 bases). Germline values: CDR1 SGHTA, CDR2 FQGTGA. This CDR3 is 13 amino acids long. V lost 5 bases and J lost 5, with 12 bases in between. CDR3 nucleotide sequence: TGTGCCAGCAGCCCGGGGAGGGGTACTGAAGCTTTCTTT. Its translation: CASSPGRGTEAFF.

The chain combines TRBV7-9 with TRBJ1-2; 10 nucleotides match TRBD1. In germline, CDR1 is SEHNR, CDR2 FQNEAQ (reference sequence). CDR3 length equals 17 residues. V lost 5 bases and J lost 3; bases outside the gene matches: 12. The CDR3 DNA follows: TGTGCCAGCAGCGGCCGGGACAGGGGCCAGAGCGACTATGGCTACACCTTC. Translated, it gives CASSGRDRGQSDYGYTF. The whole variable domain, filled in from reference TRBV7-9 and TRBJ1-2, reads DTGVSQNPRHKITKRGQNVTFRCDPISEHNRLYWYRQTLGQGPEFLTYFQNEAQLEKSRLLSDRFSAERPKGSFSTLEIQRTEQGDSAMYLCASSGRDRGQSDYGYTFGSGTRLTVV.

This clone was seen just once. This chain connects TRBV2 to TRBJ1-5, with 8 nucleotides matching TRBD1. The CDR3 covers 15 residues. After removal of 6 bases from V and 5 bases from J, the junction contained 9 bases not matched to a gene. Germline CDR1 SNHLY, CDR2 FYNNEI. The CDR3 DNA is TGTGCCAGCAGCCCTTTGGGACAGGAGTATCAGCCCCAGCATTTT. This translates into CASSPLGQEYQPQHF.

V and J are TRBV30 and TRBJ2-5, with D possibly TRBD2 on 5 matching bases. V shed 3 bases and J shed 5 bases, with 16 bases lying between them. Looked up from germline, CDR1 is GTSNPN and CDR2 is SVGIG (reference sequence). The CDR3 runs to 14 residues. The CDR3 DNA reads as TGTGCCTGGAGAGGCGTGCCTAGCACCGAGACCCAGTACTTC. Its protein product is CAWRGVPSTETQYF.

The rearrangement uses TRBV27 and TRBJ1-1; TRBD1 matches at 8 bases. This CDR3 contains 15 residues. V shed 6 bases and J 1 base; nucleotides not matched to a gene: 7. Germline V CDR1 and CDR2: MNHEY, SMNVEV (reference sequence). The CDR3 spells CASRLRQGTNTEAFF. Written as DNA, the CDR3 is TGTGCCAGCAGGTTACGACAGGGGACGAACACTGAAGCTTTCTTT.

This clone was seen just once. The chain links TRBV6-6 to TRBJ1-1; tentatively, D is TRBD1 (5 bases). V lost 6 bases and J lost 3, with 17 bases in between. Looked up from germline, CDR1 is MNHNY and CDR2 is SVGAGI (reference sequence). The CDR3 is made up of 15 amino acids. The CDR3 DNA reads as TGTGCCAGCAGCCCCTCGACAGTTAGGGACACTGAAGCTTTCTTT. Translating it yields CASSPSTVRDTEAFF.

V gene TRBV5-6 combines with J gene TRBJ2-5; possible D gene TRBD2, 6 bases. Germline values: CDR1 SGHDT, CDR2 YYEEEE. The CDR3 is made up of 14 amino acids. V shed 0 bases and J shed 3 bases, with 9 bases lying between them. The CDR3 loop is CASSLAPGEETQYF. The CDR3 nucleotides read TGTGCCAGCAGCTTGGCCCCGGGGGAAGAGACCCAGTACTTC.

The chain links TRBV7-3 to TRBJ1-1, with D tentatively TRBD1 (6 bases). The V end was cut by 2 bases, the J end by 7 bases, with 11 bases between. Germline V gives CDR1 SGHTA, CDR2 FQGTGA. CDR3 length: 13 amino acids. The CDR3 sequence: CASSLQGLGEAFF. The CDR3, as DNA: TGTGCCAGCAGCTTACAGGGGTTGGGTGAAGCTTTCTTT. The full variable domain, its missing parts supplied by reference TRBV7-3 and TRBJ1-1, is GAGVSQTPSNKVTEKGKYVELRCDPISGHTALYWYRQSLGQGPEFLIYFQGTGAADDSGLPNDRFFAVRPEGSVSTLKIQRTERGDSAVYLCASSLQGLGEAFFGQGTRLTVV.